The rows below give T cell receptor beta chains drawn from one sample of a study of blood T cells in healthy people across ages. TCRdb re-analysed the 5' RACE reads in MiXCR, keeping a single row per CDR3 protein. Of 1.5 million to 2 million distinct CDR3 sequences in the sample, roughly 30% were seen once. Input material: blood. The receptors come from a woman aged 25-40 years in good health. Both conserved end residues are trimmed from each CDR3. A row's size may be missing; if present it is once, few, many or a size class.

13	TRBV5-1	NA	ASSLGVRLNTEAF
9	TRBV24-1	few	ATSGGSRQF
11	TRBV7-9	NA	ASSPGTGGGLY
12	TRBV5-1	many	ASSSSSGANVLT
12	TRBV11-2	NA	ASSPSGGHQPQH
14	TRBV28	NA	ASSLTSGTVNTEAF
10	TRBV12-3/TRBV12-4	few	ASSFSAGSYT
18	TRBV10-3	NA	AISEMVGGGRGSAYNEQF
14	TRBV7-3	many	ASSLGTPPTQETQY
12	TRBV6-6	few	ATYSTRLNTEAF
11	TRBV20-1	few	SANSVVNTEAF
13	TRBV27	few	ASRGTGTGEETQY
13	TRBV6-2/TRBV6-3	few	ASSYIPQGYYGYT
13	TRBV4-1	few	ASSHLQGSLTEAF
12	TRBV6-5	few	ASSYSRGNQPQH
12	TRBV20-1	few	SAYHRDGREKLF
13	TRBV24-1	few	ATRSNRRNQNIQY
13	TRBV20-1	few	SARGGLAEIYEQY
13	TRBV12-3/TRBV12-4	NA	ASSLTSPGADTQY
13	TRBV24-1	many	ATSDPGQGNNEQF
12	TRBV6-5	NA	ASSYMSSTDTQY
13	TRBV5-5	NA	ASSLRSEVGYIQY